This record concerns one T cell receptor (beta chain) sequence. The clone's antigen remains unknown. Nothing much larger sits one base from this clone, and base qualities are not available. The entry originates in a study of shared clonotypes between healthy human individuals (TCRdb year 2020). About the full investigation: Two women and three men aged 18 to 49 years were included in the cohort. Per donor, three plates each were used for CD4 naive and CD4 memory, two for CD8 naive, and one for CD8 memory. To estimate repertoire size and how much clonotypes are shared between individuals, the study performed deep sequencing of blood TCR repertoires from about five healthy adults. Libraries were prepared and TCR repertoires were sequenced by different laboratories using diverse techniques, in order to increase sequencing depth and limit assay-specific biases. Leukapheresis yielded between about 0.9 and 10 billion PBMCs per donor. Study-level results and caveats: Compared with non-shared clonotypes, clonotypes shared by all four sorted-subset donors had higher generation probabilities. Rarefaction of sorted-subset datasets indicated incomplete sequencing despite the large sequencing depth. When a few donors were compared, the shared fraction of clonotypes was about 5% for naive CD4, 3.5% to 4% for naive CD8, roughly 2.5% for memory CD4, and less than 0.45% for memory CD8. Because the study included only a small number of donors, the genetic and exposure-history diversity represented was limited. Naive subsets generally had larger estimated clonotype richness than memory subsets. Sampling was restricted to blood, and TCR repertoires in tissue are likely to differ from TCR repertoires in blood. Pairwise subsampling led to the expectation that sequencing depth would affect the degree of clonotype sharing among donors.

The donors were healthy, HIV-negative adults with no recently reported acute infections or vaccinations. Every donor was a Caucasian adult living in Nashville, Tennessee, USA. CD4+ T cells were enriched by magnetic negative selection, after which naive cells were positively selected on CD45RA and the negative fraction was taken as the memory subset. Blood was obtained by leukapheresis, after which PBMCs were separated by Ficoll-Histopaque density gradient centrifugation and cryopreserved in liquid nitrogen vapor phase. Purity and quantity of every magnetically sorted T cell population were checked by analytical flow cytometry. Genomic DNA was isolated from each sorted fraction and quantified by UV absorbance on a Nanodrop 2000c. Trimming takes 3 bases off V and 5 bases off J; junction bases not matched to a gene: 3. The CDR3 covers 13 residues, taking in both the cysteine and the phenylalanine. Of the read, only the CDR3 DNA is kept; its 39 bases are in frame from base 1. The germline V gene encodes CDR1 LGHNA and CDR2 YSLEER.

Using the deep immunoSEQ assay, multiplex PCR amplified TCR CDR3 regions from genomic DNA. For each cell subset, the extracted genomic DNA was distributed evenly across all wells of several immunoSEQ 96-well plates, and each plate served as one replicate. For sorted subsets, each replicate PCR was loaded with roughly 190 ng genomic DNA, equivalent to 32,000 or so T cell genomes. The purified libraries were quantified using a Qubit 3.0 fluorometer, sized with a Bioanalyzer 2100, and then quantified again using the KAPA Library Quantification kit. A separate single-read 150-cycle Illumina NextSeq 550 flow cell was used to sequence each immunoSEQ 96-well plate. Per the authors' processing: Because the immunoSEQ output held only junctional sequences and lacked quality scores, the filtering could not match the filtering applied to full-length reads. Sequences were annotated with PyIR, a Python wrapper for IgBLAST v1.9, using IMGT germline references to assign V/J genes and CDR3. Reads with weak V/J assignments (E-value above 1e-6), missing CDR3, stop codons, out-of-frame junctions, or ambiguous translated residues were removed. V3J clonotypes were defined as sequences sharing the same inferred V gene, J gene, and CDR3 amino acid sequence. To compute the percentage overlap between repertoires, the number of shared unique clonotypes was divided by the size of the smaller repertoire. Repertoire richness was assessed with RTK rarefaction, the Chao1 estimator, and Recon v2.1 estimates of unobserved clonotypes. For all TCRbeta clonotypes obtained by the gDNA method from four donors, generation probabilities were computed with OLGA. Imported from immuneACCESS, the table was reduced by TCRdb to in-frame sequences with V and J called. These copies leave out some clones; in studies compared against another copy, an unresolved V gene accounts for under half, and the cause of the remainder is not known. D and trimming come from the DNA, and the V and J calls and clone size come from that table. The sample table holds over a million clones, of which 70% to 80% were seen once. Clones ranked in the top ten supply approximately 1.5% of the sample.

The sequence came from a young man in good health. The sample comprised memory CD4+ T cells sorted from blood. The sample's cell subset or site label, in plain terms: CD45RA-negative fraction. The chain was built from TRBV4-3 and TRBJ1-2; 7 bases in the junction line up with TRBD1. The CDR3 protein: CASSQETGYGYTF. The sequenced DNA is TGCGCCAGCAGCCAGGAGACAGGGTATGGCTACACCTTC.